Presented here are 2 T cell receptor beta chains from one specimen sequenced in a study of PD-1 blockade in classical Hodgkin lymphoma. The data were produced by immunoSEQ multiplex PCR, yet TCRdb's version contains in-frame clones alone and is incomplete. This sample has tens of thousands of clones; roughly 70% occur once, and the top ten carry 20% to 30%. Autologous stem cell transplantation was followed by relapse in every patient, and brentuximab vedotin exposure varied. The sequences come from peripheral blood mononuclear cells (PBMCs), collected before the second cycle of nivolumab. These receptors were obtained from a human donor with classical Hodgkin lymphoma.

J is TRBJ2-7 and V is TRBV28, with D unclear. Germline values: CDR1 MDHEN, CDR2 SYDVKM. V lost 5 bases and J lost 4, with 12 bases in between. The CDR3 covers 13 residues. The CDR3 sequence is CASSPSTAYEQYF. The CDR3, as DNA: TGTGCCAGCAGTCCATCAACGGCGTACGAGCAGTACTTC.

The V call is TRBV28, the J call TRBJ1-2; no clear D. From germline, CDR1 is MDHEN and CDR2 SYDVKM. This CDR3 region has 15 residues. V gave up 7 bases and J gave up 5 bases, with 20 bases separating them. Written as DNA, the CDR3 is TGTGCCAGCACTGCCGGGAGGGTGAATAGGTATGGCTACACCTTC. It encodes CASTAGRVNRYGYTF.